These 20 T cell receptor beta chains originate from one sample sequenced in a study of blood T cell repertoires in COVID-19. Data came from immunoSEQ multiplex PCR; TCRdb stores just in-frame clones and leaves some out. Seen here are about 34,000 clones, around 77% observed once, and the top ten hold 16%. Sample: peripheral blood. These receptors all stem from a human donor in a cohort sampled during active COVID-19.

This chain connects TRBV7-9 to TRBJ2-7; D is unresolved. CDR3 length: 11 amino acids. The V and J ends lost 3 bases and 6 bases respectively, with 6 bases between them. Germline CDR1 reads SEHNR; CDR2 reads FQNEAQ (reference sequence). CDR3 region: CASSFGPEQYF. DNA for the CDR3: TGTGCCAGCAGCTTTGGGCCCGAGCAGTACTTC.

This clone was observed a few times. J is TRBJ2-7 and V is TRBV25-1; 9 bases agree with TRBD1. CDR1 and CDR2 from the germline V gene are MGHDK and SYGVNS. The V gene end was trimmed by 5 bases and the J gene end by 1 base; junction bases not matched to a gene: 3. The CDR3 totals 14 residues. As DNA, the CDR3 is TGTGCCAGCAGTTTGGACAGGGGATCCTACGAGCAGTACTTC. This codes for CASSLDRGSYEQYF.

The V gene is TRBV15, the J gene TRBJ2-1, with TRBD1 matching 8 bases. The CDR3 runs to 15 residues. CDR1 is LNHNV, CDR2 YYDKDF, per germline (reference sequence). Trimming cost V 3 bases and J 5 bases; bases outside gene matches: 6. This CDR3 reads CATSSRTGSHNEQFF. The CDR3 region has the DNA TGTGCCACCAGCAGTAGGACAGGGTCCCACAATGAGCAGTTCTTC. The variable domain in full, completed from reference TRBV15 and TRBJ2-1, reads DAMVIQNPRYQVTQFGKPVTLSCSQTLNHNVMYWYQQKSSQAPKLLFHYYDKDFNNEADTPDNFQSRRPNTSFCFLDIRSPGLGDTAMYLCATSSRTGSHNEQFFGPGTRLTVL.

There are a few counts of this clone. The chain recombines TRBV30 with TRBJ2-3; possible D gene TRBD2, 6 bases. The CDR3 totals 15 residues. CDR1 and CDR2 (germline): GTSNPN, SVGIG (reference sequence). Deletions cut 2 bases from V and 2 bases from J, with 14 bases between. As DNA, the CDR3 is TGTGCCTGGAGTCTGGCCAGCGGGTCCACAGATACGCAGTATTTT. It codes for CAWSLASGSTDTQYF.

The chain employs TRBV27 and TRBJ1-6; D remains ambiguous. The germline CDR1 and CDR2 sequences are MNHEY and SMNVEV (reference sequence). The CDR3 has 14 residues. The V end was cut by 6 bases, the J end by 5 bases, with 11 bases between. CDR3 sequence (DNA): TGTGCCAGCAGGGCCGGAACAGATAATTCACCCCTCCACTTT. Translating it yields CASRAGTDNSPLHF.

This clone was counted between two and nine times. J is TRBJ1-1 and V is TRBV6-2 or TRBV6-3, with TRBD1 matching 9 bases. Germline V gene lookup returns CDR1 MNHEY and CDR2 SVGEGT. The CDR3 loop spans 13 amino acids. The V and J ends lost 5 bases and 10 bases, in that order; junction bases with no gene match: 8. The CDR3 DNA follows: TGTGCCAGCAGTCCGAACAGGGGGCTGGGAGCTTTCTTT. This translates into CASSPNRGLGAFF.

The chain combines TRBV6-5 with TRBJ1-5; tentative D call: TRBD1 (5 bases). V lost 6 bases and J 6 bases, leaving 15 bases between the germline ends. CDR3 size: 14 residues. Looked up from germline, CDR1 is MNHEY and CDR2 is SVGAGI. The CDR3 is CASRSRDWGQPQHF. The CDR3 DNA is TGTGCCAGCAGGTCCAGGGATTGGGGTCAGCCCCAGCATTTT.

The chain employs TRBV6-5 and TRBJ2-5; 9 nucleotides align to TRBD1. Germline trimming cut 6 bases from V and 2 bases from J; bases unmatched to any gene: 7. CDR1 MNHEY and CDR2 SVGAGI come from the germline V gene. The CDR3 contains 15 residues. The CDR3 here is CASSGAGTGQETQYF. The CDR3 nucleotides read TGTGCCAGCAGCGGAGCCGGGACAGGGCAAGAGACCCAGTACTTC.

The rearrangement uses TRBV13 and TRBJ1-2, with D possibly TRBD1 on 6 matching bases. V lost 6 bases and J 7 bases, leaving 15 bases between the germline ends. Germline CDR1 reads PRHDT; CDR2 reads FYEKMQ (reference sequence). The CDR3 length is 13 residues. CDR3 in amino acids: CASSSNLRGGYTF. In nucleotides, the CDR3 is TGTGCCAGCAGTTCCAACCTCAGGGGTGGCTACACCTTC.

The rearrangement links TRBV4-1 to TRBJ2-1; TRBD2 might be the D (6 bases). The CDR3 spans 17 residues. V gave up 0 bases and J gave up 0 bases, with 12 bases separating them. Germline V gene data show CDR1 as MGHRA and CDR2 as YSYEKL. CDR3 DNA sequence: TGCGCCAGCAGCCAAGAGTCGGGACTCAGCTCCTACAATGAGCAGTTCTTC. This encodes CASSQESGLSSYNEQFF.

This clone was observed a single time. The chain is built from TRBV6-5 and TRBJ1-1; the D is unclear. This CDR3 is 15 amino acids long. Trimming stripped 3 bases from V and 4 bases from J, with 15 bases between. The germline V gene encodes CDR1 MNHEY and CDR2 SVGAGI. CDR3 amino acids: CASSYSHSRGTEAFF. CDR3 DNA: TGTGCCAGCAGTTATTCCCACAGCCGGGGCACTGAAGCTTTCTTT.

This clone was seen a single time. The chain is built from TRBV19 and TRBJ2-2; a weak D match, TRBD1 (6 bases). The CDR3 contains 16 residues. V gave up 2 bases and J gave up 6 bases, with 16 bases separating them. Germline V CDR1 and CDR2: LNHDA, SQIVND (reference sequence). As DNA, the CDR3 is TGTGCCAGTAGTATAACAGCTCGAGGGGGATCCGGGGAGCTGTTTTTT. Amino acids: CASSITARGGSGELFF.

This clone was recorded only once. The chain links TRBV9 to TRBJ1-1; possible D gene TRBD1, 6 bases. This CDR3 has 17 residues. The germline V gene encodes CDR1 SGDLS and CDR2 YYNGEE. The V end lost 3 bases, the J end lost 2 bases, and 20 bases lay between the germline ends. In DNA form, the CDR3 reads TGTGCCAGCAGCGATGGGACACAAGGTAGGGTCAACACTGAAGCTTTCTTT. Translating it yields CASSDGTQGRVNTEAFF.

The gene calls are TRBV28 and TRBJ1-3; 7 bases fit TRBD1. Germline-derived CDR1 and CDR2 are MDHEN and SYDVKM. Unmatched junction bases numbered 9, after V lost 6 bases and J lost 7 bases. CDR3 length: 14 residues. As DNA, the CDR3 is TGTGCCAGCAGCGGCTTGGGACAGCGCAACACCATATATTTT. Translation: CASSGLGQRNTIYF.

This clone was seen only once. The V call is TRBV10-3, the J call TRBJ2-5, with 11 bases that match TRBD2. CDR1 and CDR2 (germline): ENHRY, SYGVKD. V lost 2 bases and J lost 2; bases outside the gene matches: 16. The CDR3 is made up of 20 amino acids. The CDR3 bases are TGTGCCATCAGTGAGGTCGGTAGCGGGGGGGCCGGAGGTGTTCAAGAGACCCAGTACTTC. Translating it yields CAISEVGSGGAGGVQETQYF.

The rearrangement joins TRBV30 to TRBJ2-7; 12 positions match TRBD2. The CDR3 has 14 amino acids. The J segment lost 2 bases and the V segment lost 3 bases, leaving 2 bases of the junction unmatched. The germline V gene has CDR1 GTSNPN and CDR2 SVGIG (reference sequence). CDR3 protein: CAWRLAGGTYEQYF. The DNA of the CDR3 is TGTGCCTGGAGACTAGCGGGAGGTACCTACGAGCAGTACTTC.

The chain couples TRBV18 to TRBJ2-3, with 7 bases aligning to TRBD2. V shed 3 bases and J 4 bases; nucleotides not matched to a gene: 10. The CDR3 is 16 amino acids. In germline, CDR1 is KGHSH, CDR2 LQKENI. The CDR3 region has the DNA TGTGCCAGCTCACCCTACAGCGGGGTCCCCTCAGATACGCAGTATTTT. Translation gives CASSPYSGVPSDTQYF. Looking up the rest from reference TRBV18 and TRBJ2-3 gives the full variable domain: NAGVMQNPRHLVRRRGQEARLRCSPMKGHSHVYWYRQLPEEGLKFMVYLQKENIIDESGMPKERFSAEFPKEGPSILRIQQVVRGDSAAYFCASSPYSGVPSDTQYFGPGTRLTVL.

This chain links TRBV9 with TRBJ1-1; TRBD1 might be the D (5 bases). Between the trimmed V and J ends, which lost 4 bases and 3 bases, there was a span of 25 bases. The CDR3 spans 18 residues. Per the germline V gene, CDR1 is SGDLS and CDR2 is YYNGEE. CDR3 residues: CASSPRSAGRREHTEAFF. CDR3 DNA sequence: TGTGCCAGCAGCCCGAGATCGGCAGGGCGGAGGGAGCACACTGAAGCTTTCTTT.

The gene calls are TRBV14 and TRBJ2-1; 9 bases are shared with TRBD1. Germline CDR1 SGHDN, CDR2 FVKESK. V was pared by 4 bases and J by 9 bases, with 7 bases of the junction left unmatched. The CDR3 length is 14 residues. The chain's CDR3 is CASSRDRVSFEQFF. The CDR3 DNA sequence: TGTGCCAGCAGCCGGGACAGGGTGTCGTTTGAGCAGTTCTTC.

The CDR3: CASRGQVGNTGELFF. CDR3 in DNA: TGTGCCAGCAGGGGACAGGTCGGAAACACCGGGGAGCTGTTTTTT. V is TRBV6-5 and J is TRBJ2-2; TRBD1 matches at 8 bases. Per germline, CDR1 MNHEY and CDR2 SVGAGI. The CDR3 extends over 15 amino acids. J gave up 2 bases and V 6 bases, and 5 bases lay outside the gene matches.